The T cell receptor (beta chain) described here comes from a study of blood T cell repertoires in COVID-19 (dated by TCRdb to about 2020). A note on the overall study: Collaborator samples came from the United States, Italy and Spain and covered acute and convalescent phases of COVID-19. Deeply sampled blood TCRbeta repertoires from subjects exposed to, actively infected with, or recovered from COVID-19 were included in the dataset. The material from the prospective study consisted of cDNA or gDNA derived from T cells, B-cell-depleted T cells, or PBMCs. The samples were drawn from the first 160 participants of the ongoing ImmuneRACE study and from 950 to 1,500 subjects provided by 6 global collaborators. Nearly every sample came with metadata listing a de-identified subject ID, COVID-19 status, age in years and sex. Where HLA class I and class II types were available, the types were taken from metadata supplied by the sample provider, not from assay-based typing. The repertoires were released in a freely available public database meant as a resource for research on the immune response to SARS-CoV-2. General study outcomes and caveats: The amount of clinical and demographic metadata varied by source and participant and was provided uncurated.

A second Seattle source provided samples from volunteer blood donors who had recovered from COVID-19. The collaborating institutions used their own protocols to collect whole blood in K2EDTA tubes. Collaborator samples were shipped for TCRbeta analysis as frozen whole blood, isolated PBMCs, or DNA extracted from either sample type. Remarks on this clone: It lacks a known antigen. No base quality values were provided; no much bigger clone lies one nucleotide off.

CDR1 and CDR2 were assigned from the germline V gene (reference sequence) as LNHDA and SQIVND. Including cysteine and phenylalanine, the CDR3 has 15 amino acids. Just CDR3 DNA is preserved here, 45 bases in frame from base 1. V is shortened by 4 bases, J by 4 bases, and the region joining them spans 14 bases. TCRbeta CDR3 regions were amplified from genomic DNA using the immunoSEQ Assay, a bias-controlled multiplex PCR. From the authors' description of their analysis: Within the assay, amplification of reference gene primers was used to estimate how many nucleated cells each sample contained. To quantify the absolute abundance of each unique TCRbeta CDR3 rearrangement, sequence reads were collapsed and filtered. Productive Simpson clonality was computed per sample as the square root of Simpson's diversity index over productive rearrangements. TCRdb provides this immuneACCESS table in a form limited to in-frame rearrangements. Some clones are lacking; in checked studies, under half of them reflect an unresolved V gene, and why the rest are absent is not known. V, J and clone size reflect that table, while D and trimming were determined from the DNA. For this sample the table gives some 200,000 clones, of which roughly 84% were detected only once. The top ten clonotypes cover around 1.5% of the sample.

Sequencing input: peripheral blood. The V gene is TRBV19 and the J gene is TRBJ1-5; the D gene is perhaps TRBD1, on 6 matching bases. The receptor was isolated from a woman between 40 and 50 years old who had recovered from COVID-19. The nucleotide sequence reads as follows: TGTGCCAGTAGTAGGATAGGGGGAGGGAATCAGCCCCAGCATTTT. This gives the protein CASSRIGGGNQPQHF.